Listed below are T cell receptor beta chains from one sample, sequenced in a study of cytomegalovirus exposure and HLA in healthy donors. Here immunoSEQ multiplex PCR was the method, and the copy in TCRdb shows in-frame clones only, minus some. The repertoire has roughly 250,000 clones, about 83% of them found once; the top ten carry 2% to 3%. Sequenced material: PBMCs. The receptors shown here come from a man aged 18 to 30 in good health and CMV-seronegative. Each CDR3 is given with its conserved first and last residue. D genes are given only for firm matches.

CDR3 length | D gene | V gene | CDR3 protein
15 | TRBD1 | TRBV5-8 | CASRLSGQAFYEQYF
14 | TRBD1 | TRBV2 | CASSEGRTGGGYTF
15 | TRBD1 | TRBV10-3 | CAISESRGTALEAFF
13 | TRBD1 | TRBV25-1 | CASSDIQGRKLFF
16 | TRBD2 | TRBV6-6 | CASSNSGGAKIGELFF
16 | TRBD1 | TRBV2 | CASRGDRGREDYGYTF
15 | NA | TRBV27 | CASSDSYAVGNEQFF
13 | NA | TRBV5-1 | CASSDRRGNEQYF
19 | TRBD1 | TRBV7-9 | CASSLDSGMIRGLPYGYTF
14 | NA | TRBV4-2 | CASSQGSAGYEQYF
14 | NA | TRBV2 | CASSSEVGGQPQHF
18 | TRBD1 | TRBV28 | CASSVPISKTGGDSPLHF
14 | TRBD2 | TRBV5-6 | CASSLQAGNYEQYF
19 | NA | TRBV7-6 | CASSLGGHYLRSGANVLTF
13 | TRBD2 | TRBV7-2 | CASSPGLAIEQYF
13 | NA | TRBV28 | CASTGAGDQPQHF
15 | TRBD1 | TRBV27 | CASSPLGQGLTEAFF
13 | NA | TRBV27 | CASSPLTTYEQYF
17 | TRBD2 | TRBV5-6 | CASIERGGRRAGETQYF
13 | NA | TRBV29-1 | CSVAQRMYNEQFF
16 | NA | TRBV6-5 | CASSLFPGQNTGELFF
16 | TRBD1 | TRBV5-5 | CASSYGTGGTNEKLFF
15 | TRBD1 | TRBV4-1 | CASSQETGGTYEQYF
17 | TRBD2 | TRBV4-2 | CASSQDLTSGYTDTQYF
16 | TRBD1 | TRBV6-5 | CASSHYTGEGNSPLHF
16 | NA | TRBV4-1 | CASSRGGTPSTDTQYF
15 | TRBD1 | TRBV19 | CASSTSPDRVDEQYF
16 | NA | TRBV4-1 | CASSQGRGAIPETQYF
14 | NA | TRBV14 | CASSQDITVTEAFF
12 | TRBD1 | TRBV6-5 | CASSSGQGGYTF
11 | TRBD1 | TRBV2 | CASGRTGKLFF
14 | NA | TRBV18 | CASSTDRVNQPQHF
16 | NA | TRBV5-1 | CASSPNDRASTDTQYF
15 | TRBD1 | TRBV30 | CAWDTTGEAQETQYF
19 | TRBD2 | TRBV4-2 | CASSREGPGLAGSAGELFF
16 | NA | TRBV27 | CASKSGDSSYNSPLHF
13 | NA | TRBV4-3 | CASSQDRDTEAFF
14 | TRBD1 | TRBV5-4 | CASSWTGGEETQYF
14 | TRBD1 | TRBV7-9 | CASSLGTGSGEQYF
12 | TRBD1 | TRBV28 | CAIGDRGYGYTF
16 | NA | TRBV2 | CASSSTLTGTNSPLHF
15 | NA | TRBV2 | CASSFWEGSGTEAFF
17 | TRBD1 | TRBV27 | CASSRGTASATNEKLFF
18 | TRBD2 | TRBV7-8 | CASSLGGGVVRSYNEQFF
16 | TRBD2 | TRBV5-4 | CASSPGLAGLSYEQYF
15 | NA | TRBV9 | CASSVVSDTSTPLHF
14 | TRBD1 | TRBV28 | CASSLGQGMGEQYF
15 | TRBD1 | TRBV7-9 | CASSLLGQGPDGYTF
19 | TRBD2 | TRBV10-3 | CAISDSLAGATKRPGELFF
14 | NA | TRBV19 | CAIEPQRGDDGYTF
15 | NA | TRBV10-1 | CASSSRVAGTGELFF
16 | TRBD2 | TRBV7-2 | CASSFRSGSGGPVQFF
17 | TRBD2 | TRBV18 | CASSPPRTSVISYEQYF
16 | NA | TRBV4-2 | CASSSDSSSGANVLTF
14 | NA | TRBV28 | CASSLLSGNQPQHF
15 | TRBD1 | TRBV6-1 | CASSEHGTGGREQYF
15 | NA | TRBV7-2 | CASSRGADQYYEQYF